Presented here are 5 T cell receptor beta chains from one specimen sequenced in a study of cytomegalovirus exposure and HLA in healthy donors. Primers included in the PCR were 60 Vbeta and 13 Jbeta primers. The table came from immunoSEQ multiplex PCR; TCRdb's copy has only in-frame clones and leaves some out. The sample carries 140,000 to 150,000 clones, 60% to 85% recorded once. The sample taken for sequencing was PBMCs. These receptors all stem from a man aged 40-55 years in good health and CMV-seropositive.

This sequence joins TRBV7-6 and TRBJ1-1; D gene unclear. Per the germline V gene, CDR1 is SGHVS and CDR2 is FNYEAQ. Trimming left V 1 base short and J 1 base short, with 4 bases between. The CDR3 length is 13 residues. The CDR3 loop is CASSLGQNTEAFF. In nucleotides, the CDR3 is TGTGCCAGCAGCTTAGGGCAGAACACTGAAGCTTTCTTT.

CDR3: CASSGTGISGNTIYF. CDR3 DNA: TGTGCCAGCAGCGGTACAGGGATATCTGGAAACACCATATATTTT. This rearrangement joins TRBV9 to TRBJ1-3; a possible D gene is TRBD1 (6 bases). This CDR3 has 15 amino acids. Deletions cut 3 bases from V and 1 base from J, with 11 bases between. Germline CDR1 and CDR2: SGDLS and YYNGEE.

This clone was observed once. J is TRBJ2-7 and V is TRBV28; TRBD1 agrees at 9 bases. Trimming at V came to 8 bases and at J to 3 bases, leaving 8 bases not matched to a gene. Germline V lookup: CDR1 MDHEN, CDR2 SYDVKM. This CDR3 region has 14 residues. CDR3 coding DNA: TGTGCCAGCCTCCCCGCGGACAGGGGCTACGAGCAGTACTTC. Its protein product is CASLPADRGYEQYF.

The CDR3 region has the DNA TGTGCCAGCAGAGGACTAGCGGGAGGTTCGCGCCCCTACAATGAGCAGTTCTTC. This sequence encodes CASRGLAGGSRPYNEQFF. The chain carries TRBV27 and TRBJ2-1; 14 bases map to TRBD2. Germline lookup yields CDR1 MNHEY and CDR2 SMNVEV (reference sequence). This CDR3 is 18 amino acids long. J gave up 2 bases and V 6 bases, and 9 bases lay outside the gene matches.

This chain connects TRBV25-1 to TRBJ1-5; 7 positions match TRBD1. V lost 2 bases and J lost 6; bases outside the gene matches: 4. The CDR3 totals 14 residues. Germline V gives CDR1 MGHDK, CDR2 SYGVNS. The CDR3: CASSETGAGQPQHF. The CDR3 DNA reads TGTGCCAGCAGTGAAACAGGGGCGGGTCAGCCCCAGCATTTT.